This TCR beta chain was observed in a study of identical twins' blood T cells. Study background: Roughly 6 alpha and roughly six beta libraries together yielded tens of millions of reads.

Original processing notes: Clonotypes per individual ranged from about 95,000 to nearly 550,000. TCRdb redid the calling of the 5' RACE reads with MiXCR, one entry per CDR3 protein. TCRdb's processing, not the authors', yielded these V and J calls. The sample has 300,000 to 450,000 distinct CDR3 sequences; under 30% are singletons. Whole-study findings and limits: Abundant TCRbeta CDR3s overlapped more between twins than with unrelated donors. Environmental influences on twin similarity could not be excluded.

The V end was cut by 2 bases, the J end by 10 bases, with 9 bases between. The germline V gene encodes CDR1 PRHDT and CDR2 FYEKMQ (reference sequence). CDR3 length: 12 amino acids. To note about this clonotype: Its target is unknown.

Sequenced sample: PBMCs. This chain connects TRBV13 to TRBJ2-4; D is undetermined. The sequence was obtained from a woman aged 18-55 years in good health. CDR3 sequence reads: CASSLHGEIQYF. The CDR3 coding sequence is TGTGCCAGCAGCTTACACGGAGAAATTCAGTACTTC.